This T cell receptor beta chain was sequenced during a study of cytomegalovirus exposure and HLA in healthy donors. Looking at the study overall: Early released data had around 79 million unique TCRs, all coming from HLA-typed donors.

CDR3 length equals 12 residues. Germline V gene lookup returns CDR1 GTSNPN and CDR2 SVGIG (reference sequence). Trimming left V 2 bases short and J 8 bases short, with 12 bases between. This PCR relied on a set of 60 Vbeta primers and 13 Jbeta primers. The assay was immunoSEQ multiplex PCR, and TCRdb's table has in-frame clones only and misses some. The sample records approximately 110,000 clones, 76% being singletons. The rearrangement uses TRBV30 and TRBJ1-1; D perhaps matches TRBD1 (5 bases). Sequencing input: PBMCs. The clonotype was recovered from a man aged 40-49 years in good health and CMV-seropositive. The CDR3 sequence: CAWSRGVGEAFF. Here the CDR3 DNA reads TGTGCCTGGAGTAGGGGCGTAGGGGAAGCTTTCTTT.